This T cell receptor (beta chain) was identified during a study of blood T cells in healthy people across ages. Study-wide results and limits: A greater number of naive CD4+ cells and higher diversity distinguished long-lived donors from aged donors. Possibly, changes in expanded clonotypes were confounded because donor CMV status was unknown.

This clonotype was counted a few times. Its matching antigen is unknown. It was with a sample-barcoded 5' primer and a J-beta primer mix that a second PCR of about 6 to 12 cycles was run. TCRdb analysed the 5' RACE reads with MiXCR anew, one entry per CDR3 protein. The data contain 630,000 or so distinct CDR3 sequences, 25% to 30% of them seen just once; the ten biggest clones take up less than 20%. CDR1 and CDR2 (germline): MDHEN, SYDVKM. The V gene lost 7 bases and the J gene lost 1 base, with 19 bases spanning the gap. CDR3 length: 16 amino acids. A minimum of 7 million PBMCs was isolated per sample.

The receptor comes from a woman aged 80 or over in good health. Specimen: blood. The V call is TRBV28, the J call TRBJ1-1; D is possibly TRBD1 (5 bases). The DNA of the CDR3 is TGTGCCAGCAACGTATTCTTGGGGACCCCGAACACTGAAGCTTTCTTT. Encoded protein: CASNVFLGTPNTEAFF.